The subject of this entry is one TCR beta chain. The target antigen is unknown. The source material, RNA transcripts, was used to amplify TCR beta CDR3 regions. HTBI primers were used for first-round RT-PCR of the TCR CDR3. TCRdb re-analysed the multiplex PCR reads in MiXCR, keeping a single row per CDR3 protein. The sample records about 290,000 distinct CDR3 sequences, about 15% being singletons. V was trimmed by 10 bases and J by 0 bases, leaving 14 bases between them. The CDR3 has 14 amino acids. Germline V gives CDR1 ENHRY, CDR2 SYGVKD. Patients aged 18 to 65 had newly diagnosed hyperthyroidism lasting under 2 months. The sample comes from a study of T cells in Graves' hyperthyroidism and ophthalmopathy. Study-wide results and caveats: For ophthalmopathy, model prediction preceded onset by a median approximately 6 months. Ophthalmopathy stood apart from stable hyperthyroidism in a 13 V-J model.

Material for sequencing was blood. This chain joins TRBV10-3 and TRBJ2-3; possibly TRBD1 for D (5 bases). This receptor was taken from a man between 25 and 39 years old with Graves' hyperthyroidism. The CDR3 region is CATETGLSTDTQYF. The CDR3 bases are TGTGCCACCGAAACAGGATTAAGCACAGATACGCAGTATTTT.